The 27 T cell receptor beta chains listed next were all sequenced from one sample in a study of CD8+ T cells in alopecia areata. Treatment reported: oral pan-JAK inhibitor, 5-10 mg twice daily. Sequencing relied on a cDNA template that was reverse transcribed from extracted RNA. The repertoire was sequenced with immunoSEQ multiplex PCR; TCRdb's copy has only in-frame clones and lacks some. The data contain some 95,000 clones, roughly 47% of them seen just once; the ten biggest clones take up less than 20%. Sequenced material: CD8+ T cells sorted from blood, taken at week 24, from a patient treated with tofacitinib. Every receptor here comes from a human donor with alopecia areata.

For the CDR3, the DNA is TGTGCCAGCAGCGCGGAGGGGTTCAGCACAGATACGCAGTATTTT. Its protein is CASSAEGFSTDTQYF. The chain couples TRBV9 to TRBJ2-3, with D maybe TRBD2 (6 bases). V was cut by 3 bases and J by 0 bases, with 11 bases left in between. The CDR3 sequence is 15 residues long. CDR1 is SGDLS, CDR2 YYNGEE, per germline.

The CDR3 here is CASSVGAGAYNEQFF. The CDR3 DNA reads as TGTGCCAGCAGCGTGGGGGCGGGAGCGTACAATGAGCAGTTCTTC. The chain employs TRBV9 and TRBJ2-1, with a tentative D call TRBD2 (7 bases). V shed 2 bases and J shed 4 bases, with 13 bases lying between them. This CDR3 comprises 15 residues. Per germline, CDR1 SGDLS and CDR2 YYNGEE. Full variable domain (missing parts from reference TRBV9 and TRBJ2-1): DSGVTQTPKHLITATGQRVTLRCSPRSGDLSVYWYQQSLDQGLQFLIQYYNGEERAKGNILERFSAQQFPDLHSELNLSSLELGDSALYFCASSVGAGAYNEQFFGPGTRLTVL.

This clone occurred a few times. J is TRBJ2-7 and V is TRBV4-2, with D maybe TRBD1 (6 bases). The CDR3 runs 14 residues. Germline assignment: CDR1 LGHNA and CDR2 YNFKEQ. The V and J ends lost 3 bases and 6 bases respectively, with 15 bases between them. The CDR3 loop reads CASSQLTGWGEQYF. CDR3 nucleotide sequence: TGTGCCAGCAGCCAGCTGACAGGTTGGGGCGAGCAGTACTTC.

This clone was detected only once. This chain joins TRBV11-2 and TRBJ2-1, with TRBD2 identical over 9 bases. V lost 5 bases and J lost 5; bases outside the gene matches: 13. Looked up from germline, CDR1 is SGHAT and CDR2 is FQNNGV. The CDR3 runs 17 residues. The CDR3 DNA is TGTGCCAGCAGCGGGATCAGTGGGGCTAGCGGGAACAATGAGCAGTTCTTC. Translating gives CASSGISGASGNNEQFF.

V gene TRBV7-6 combines with J gene TRBJ2-2; no clear D gene. V lost 0 bases and J lost 8, with 7 bases in between. The germline V gene encodes CDR1 SGHVS and CDR2 FNYEAQ. There are 13 residues in the CDR3. CDR3 nucleotides: TGTGCCAGCAGCTTAGCGCTGAATGGGGAGCTGTTTTTT. Translated, it gives CASSLALNGELFF.

The genes are TRBV6-5 and TRBJ1-1; D may be TRBD1 (5 bases). The CDR3 is 14 amino acids. In germline, CDR1 is MNHEY, CDR2 SVGAGI. The ends were cut back, 2 bases at V and 4 bases at J, with 11 bases in the middle. CDR3 region: CASSYGASGTEAFF. CDR3 DNA sequence: TGTGCCAGCAGTTACGGGGCTTCTGGCACTGAAGCTTTCTTT.

The gene calls are TRBV6-1 and TRBJ2-7; D might be TRBD2 (6 bases). The CDR3 length is 15 residues. V lost 4 bases to trimming and J lost 2 bases, with 15 bases between them. Germline V gene data show CDR1 as MNHNS and CDR2 as SASEGT. The CDR3 DNA sequence: TGTGCCAGCAGTGTGCCCCAGGGAGGACCCTACGAGCAGTACTTC. It codes for CASSVPQGGPYEQYF.

This clone turned up a few times. The chain recombines TRBV5-1 with TRBJ2-3; perhaps TRBD2 as D (5 bases). The germline CDR1 and CDR2 sequences are SGHRS and YFSETQ. This CDR3 comprises 14 residues. V was trimmed by 4 bases and J by 1 base, leaving 10 bases between them. CDR3 sequence (DNA): TGCGCCAGCAGCGGTGAGGAGGGCACAGATACGCAGTATTTT. This translates into CASSGEEGTDTQYF.

The chain combines TRBV6-5 with TRBJ1-5; no definite D call. V was clipped by 5 bases and J by 3 bases, with 14 bases between them. CDR3 length: 15 residues. Germline V gene data show CDR1 as MNHEY and CDR2 as SVGAGI. The CDR3 region has the DNA TGTGCCAGCAGTCTCAATTCCGGGGACAATCAGCCCCAGCATTTT. This gives the protein CASSLNSGDNQPQHF.

This clone was seen more than once but under ten times. For the CDR3, the DNA is TGCAGCGTGGATGGGACGGTGAACACTGAAGCTTTCTTT. It specifies CSVDGTVNTEAFF. The chain has TRBV29-1 and TRBJ1-1, with D perhaps matching TRBD1 (5 bases). Germline CDR1 and CDR2: SQVTM and ANQGSEA. Trimming took 6 bases from V and 0 from J, leaving 11 bases between them. This CDR3 has 13 amino acids.

This clone came up a few times. The genes are TRBV5-4 and TRBJ2-1; D is unresolved. The germline V gene encodes CDR1 SGHNT and CDR2 YYREEE (reference sequence). Trimming cost V 3 bases and J 9 bases, with 10 bases left between them. This CDR3 comprises 12 residues. The CDR3 DNA sequence: TGTGCCAGCAGCTGGAGTCCAAGTGAGCAGTTCTTC. Its protein is CASSWSPSEQFF.

The chain joins TRBV5-1 to TRBJ2-7, with TRBD2 matching 7 bases. The CDR3 covers 14 residues. Germline V gene sequence: CDR1 SGHRS, CDR2 YFSETQ. The V segment lost 2 bases and the J segment 4 bases; nucleotides outside the gene matches: 6. The CDR3 loop reads CASSFRSGNYEQYF. The CDR3, as DNA: TGCGCCAGCAGCTTCAGGAGCGGGAATTACGAGCAGTACTTC.

Comment on this clone: The junction does not match germline at one end; this may be a read error. The rearrangement links TRBV7-6 to TRBJ2-4; weak D call: TRBD1 (6 bases). The CDR3 has 12 amino acids. Germline assignment: CDR1 SGHVS and CDR2 FNYEAQ. The CDR3 sequence is CASSPGQEGLFF. The CDR3 coding sequence is TGTGCCAGCAGCCCGGGACAAGAAGGCTTGTTCTTC.

The V gene is TRBV11-2, the J gene TRBJ1-2, with D unclear. The CDR3 extends over 12 amino acids. CDR1 and CDR2 from the germline V gene are SGHAT and FQNNGV. V shed 10 bases and J shed 4 bases, with 13 bases lying between them. The CDR3 DNA reads as TGTGCCATAACCAAAGGACCCTATGGCTACACCTTC. Its translation is CAITKGPYGYTF.

Only a few counts were recorded for this clone. The sample carries other DNA sequences with the same CDR3. The genes are TRBV5-1 and TRBJ2-3, with D uncertain. The CDR3 runs to 14 residues. Trimming shortened V by 0 bases and J by 2 bases, and 7 bases separated the two germline ends. Germline values: CDR1 SGHRS, CDR2 YFSETQ. The DNA for the CDR3 is TGCGCCAGCAGCTTGGAATCCCCCACAGATACGCAGTATTTT. Translated, it gives CASSLESPTDTQYF.

The J gene is TRBJ2-7, the V gene TRBV15; 7 bases agree with TRBD2. The V gene end was trimmed by 6 bases and the J gene end by 3 bases; junction bases not matched to a gene: 2. CDR3 length equals 12 residues. Germline V gene lookup returns CDR1 LNHNV and CDR2 YYDKDF (reference sequence). CDR3 region: CATSPSGYEQYF. The CDR3 DNA sequence: TGTGCCACCAGTCCTAGCGGCTACGAGCAGTACTTC.

This clone was counted only a few times. The CDR3 nucleotides are TGTGCCAGCTCGGCCGGGGGGGCCTACGAGCAGTACTTC. Translating it yields CASSAGGAYEQYF. The chain joins TRBV19 to TRBJ2-7, with TRBD2 matching 8 bases. The V segment lost 9 bases and the J segment 2 bases; nucleotides outside the gene matches: 6. Germline-derived CDR1 and CDR2 are LNHDA and SQIVND (reference sequence). The CDR3 has 13 residues.

The chain uses TRBV19 and TRBJ2-7; TRBD2 aligns across 8 bases. The germline CDR1 and CDR2 sequences are LNHDA and SQIVND (reference sequence). With V trimmed by 2 bases and J by 2 bases, 5 bases remained unmatched. The CDR3 sequence is 15 residues long. As DNA, the CDR3 is TGTGCCAGTAGTATAACGGGAGGGGGAACCTACGAGCAGTACTTC. This codes for CASSITGGGTYEQYF.

CDR3 sequence (DNA): TGTGCCAGCAGCCCCCCGGGAAACTACTGGCAGTTCTTC. Encoded protein: CASSPPGNYWQFF. The chain employs TRBV9 and TRBJ2-1, with a tentative D call TRBD2 (5 bases). The germline V and J ends were trimmed by 4 bases and 12 bases, with 17 bases remaining between them. The germline gives CDR1 SGDLS, CDR2 YYNGEE. The CDR3 is 13 residues long.

The chain has TRBV9 and TRBJ2-7, with TRBD1 matching 11 bases. The CDR3 consists of 14 residues. CDR1 is SGDLS, CDR2 YYNGEE, per germline. Trimming at V came to 4 bases and at J to 4 bases, leaving 4 bases not matched to a gene. The CDR3 DNA reads TGTGCCAGCAGCCTCGGACAGGGGGCTTACGAGCAGTACTTC. Translated: CASSLGQGAYEQYF. Supplemented by reference TRBV9 and TRBJ2-7, the full variable domain reads DSGVTQTPKHLITATGQRVTLRCSPRSGDLSVYWYQQSLDQGLQFLIQYYNGEERAKGNILERFSAQQFPDLHSELNLSSLELGDSALYFCASSLGQGAYEQYFGPGTRLTVT.

The gene calls are TRBV18 and TRBJ1-2; the match to TRBD1 covers 8 bases. Per germline, CDR1 KGHSH and CDR2 LQKENI. CDR3 length: 17 residues. V gave up 2 bases and J gave up 3 bases; unmatched junction bases: 11. CDR3 protein: CASSPGQGLLEDYGYTF. The CDR3 DNA sequence: TGTGCCAGCTCACCAGGACAGGGCCTCTTAGAGGACTATGGCTACACCTTC.

V gene TRBV19 combines with J gene TRBJ2-1; TRBD2 aligns across 9 bases. Per the germline V gene, CDR1 is LNHDA and CDR2 is SQIVND (reference sequence). The J segment lost 0 bases and the V segment lost 1 base, leaving 4 bases of the junction unmatched. The CDR3 runs to 17 residues. The CDR3 nucleotides are TGTGCCAGTAGTATAGGACTAGCGGCCCGCTCCTACAATGAGCAGTTCTTC. Translated: CASSIGLAARSYNEQFF.

This chain connects TRBV27 to TRBJ2-1, with TRBD2 matching over 8 bases. V lost 4 bases and J lost 7; bases outside the gene matches: 6. This CDR3 is built from 14 residues. The germline gives CDR1 MNHEY, CDR2 SMNVEV (reference sequence). The CDR3 nucleotides read TGTGCCAGCAGTTACCCCGGGAGGGGTAATGAGCAGTTCTTC. This encodes CASSYPGRGNEQFF.

This clone was detected only a few times. The chain links TRBV27 to TRBJ1-1; 7 positions agree with TRBD1. V was pared by 6 bases and J by 4 bases, with 5 bases of the junction left unmatched. The CDR3 is 13 residues long. Germline values: CDR1 MNHEY, CDR2 SMNVEV (reference sequence). The CDR3 reads CASSLGQSTEAFF. The DNA of the CDR3 is TGTGCCAGCAGCCTGGGACAGTCCACTGAAGCTTTCTTT.

This clone was seen more than once but under ten times. The chain employs TRBV7-9 and TRBJ2-7; tentative D call: TRBD2 (5 bases). Trimming stripped 1 base from V and 0 bases from J, with 16 bases between. Germline values: CDR1 SEHNR, CDR2 FQNEAQ (reference sequence). The CDR3 contains 17 residues. This chain's CDR3 is CASSLVRTVGSSYEQYF. In nucleotides, the CDR3 is TGTGCCAGCAGCTTAGTTAGGACGGTGGGGAGCTCCTACGAGCAGTACTTC.

The gene calls are TRBV7-9 and TRBJ2-2, with unresolved D. V gave up 1 base and J gave up 3 bases, with 3 bases separating them. There are 13 residues in the CDR3. Per the germline V gene, CDR1 is SEHNR and CDR2 is FQNEAQ (reference sequence). The CDR3 loop is CASSLGDTGELFF. The CDR3 region has the DNA TGTGCCAGCAGCTTAGGGGACACCGGGGAGCTGTTTTTT.

This clone was observed a handful of times. V and J are TRBV29-1 and TRBJ2-3; maybe TRBD2 (5 bases). Trimming cost V 7 bases and J 6 bases, with 8 bases left between them. In germline, CDR1 is SQVTM, CDR2 ANQGSEA. CDR3 length: 10 amino acids. CDR3 protein: CSARVDTQYF. CDR3 in DNA: TGCAGCGCGCGGGTGGATACGCAGTATTTT.